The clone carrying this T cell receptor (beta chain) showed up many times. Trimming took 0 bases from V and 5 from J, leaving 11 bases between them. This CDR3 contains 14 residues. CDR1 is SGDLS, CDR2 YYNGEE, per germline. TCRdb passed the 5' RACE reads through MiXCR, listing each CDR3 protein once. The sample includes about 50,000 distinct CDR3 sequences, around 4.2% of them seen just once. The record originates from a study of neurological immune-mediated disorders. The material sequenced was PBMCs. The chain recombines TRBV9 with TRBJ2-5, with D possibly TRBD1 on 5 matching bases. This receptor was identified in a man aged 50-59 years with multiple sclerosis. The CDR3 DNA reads TGTGCCAGCAGCGTAGGCTCAGGGATGGAGACCCAGTACTTC. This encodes CASSVGSGMETQYF.